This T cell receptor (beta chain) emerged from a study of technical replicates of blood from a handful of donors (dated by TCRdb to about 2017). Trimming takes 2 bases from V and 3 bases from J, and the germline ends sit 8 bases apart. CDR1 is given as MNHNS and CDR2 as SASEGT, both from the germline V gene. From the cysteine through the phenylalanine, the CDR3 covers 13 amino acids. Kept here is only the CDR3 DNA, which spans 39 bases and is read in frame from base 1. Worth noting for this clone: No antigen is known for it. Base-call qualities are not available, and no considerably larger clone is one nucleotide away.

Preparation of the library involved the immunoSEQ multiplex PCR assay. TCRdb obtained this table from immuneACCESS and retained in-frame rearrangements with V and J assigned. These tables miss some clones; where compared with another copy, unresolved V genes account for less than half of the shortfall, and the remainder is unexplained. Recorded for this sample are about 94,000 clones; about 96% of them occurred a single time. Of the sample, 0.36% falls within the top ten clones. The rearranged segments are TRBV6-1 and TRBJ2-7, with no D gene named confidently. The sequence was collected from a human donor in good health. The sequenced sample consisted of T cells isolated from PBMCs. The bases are TGTGCCAGCAGTGAAAACCCGGTCTACGAGCAGTACTTC. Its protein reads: CASSENPVYEQYF.